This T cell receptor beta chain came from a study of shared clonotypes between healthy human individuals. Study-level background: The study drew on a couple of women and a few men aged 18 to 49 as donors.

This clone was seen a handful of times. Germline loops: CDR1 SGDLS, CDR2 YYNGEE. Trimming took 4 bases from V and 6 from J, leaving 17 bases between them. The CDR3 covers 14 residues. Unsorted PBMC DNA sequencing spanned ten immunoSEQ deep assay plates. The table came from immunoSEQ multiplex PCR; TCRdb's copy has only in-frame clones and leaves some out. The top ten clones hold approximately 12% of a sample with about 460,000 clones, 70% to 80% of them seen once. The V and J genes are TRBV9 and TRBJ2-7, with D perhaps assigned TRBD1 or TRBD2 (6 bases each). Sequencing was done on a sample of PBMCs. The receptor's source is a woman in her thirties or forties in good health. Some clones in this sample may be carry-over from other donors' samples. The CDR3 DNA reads TGTGCCAGCAGCAGGGGGGTAATCCGAGGCGAGCAGTACTTC. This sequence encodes CASSRGVIRGEQYF.